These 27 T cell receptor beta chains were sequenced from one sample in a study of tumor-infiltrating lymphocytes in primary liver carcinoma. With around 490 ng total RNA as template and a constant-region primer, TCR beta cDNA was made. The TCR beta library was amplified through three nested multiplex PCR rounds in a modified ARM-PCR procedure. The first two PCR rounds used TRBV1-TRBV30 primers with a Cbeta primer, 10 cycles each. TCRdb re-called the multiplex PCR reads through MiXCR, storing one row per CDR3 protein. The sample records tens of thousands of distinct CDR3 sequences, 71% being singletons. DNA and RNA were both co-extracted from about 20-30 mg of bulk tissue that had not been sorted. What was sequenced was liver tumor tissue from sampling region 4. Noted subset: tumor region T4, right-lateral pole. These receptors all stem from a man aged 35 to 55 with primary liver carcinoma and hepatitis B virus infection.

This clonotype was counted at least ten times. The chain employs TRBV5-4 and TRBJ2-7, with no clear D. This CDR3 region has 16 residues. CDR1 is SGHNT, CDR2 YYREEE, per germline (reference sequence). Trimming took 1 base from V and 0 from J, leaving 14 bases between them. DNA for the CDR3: TGTGCCAGCAGCTTGTTTACGGGTCCCGACTCCTACGAGCAGTACTTC. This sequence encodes CASSLFTGPDSYEQYF.

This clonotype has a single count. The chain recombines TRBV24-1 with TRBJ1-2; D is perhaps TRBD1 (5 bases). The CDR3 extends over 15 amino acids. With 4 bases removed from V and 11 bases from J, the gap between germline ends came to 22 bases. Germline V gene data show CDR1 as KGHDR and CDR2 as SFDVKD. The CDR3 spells CATSEPRERGWGYTF. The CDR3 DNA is TGTGCCACCAGTGAGCCCCGGGAAAGGGGTTGGGGGTACACCTTC.

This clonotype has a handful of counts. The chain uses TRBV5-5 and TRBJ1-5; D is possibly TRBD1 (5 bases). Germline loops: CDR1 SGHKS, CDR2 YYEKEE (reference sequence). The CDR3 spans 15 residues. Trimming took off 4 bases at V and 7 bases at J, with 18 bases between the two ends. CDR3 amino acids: CASSINGQVQQPQHF. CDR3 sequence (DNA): TGTGCCAGCAGCATAAATGGACAAGTTCAACAGCCCCAGCATTTT.

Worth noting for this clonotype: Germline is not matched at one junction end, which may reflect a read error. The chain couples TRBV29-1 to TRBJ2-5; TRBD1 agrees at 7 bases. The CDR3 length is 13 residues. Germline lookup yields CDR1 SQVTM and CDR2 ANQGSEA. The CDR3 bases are TGCAACGTTGACGAACAGGGGATGGAGCCCCAGCACTTC. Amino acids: CNVDEQGMEPQHF.

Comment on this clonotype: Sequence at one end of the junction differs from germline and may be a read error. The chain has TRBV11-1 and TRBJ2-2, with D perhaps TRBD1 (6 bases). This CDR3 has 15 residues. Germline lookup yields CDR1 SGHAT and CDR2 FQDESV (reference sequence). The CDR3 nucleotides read TGTGCCAGCACCTTAAGGGGGAGTGGAACCGGGGAGCTGTTTTTT. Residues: CASTLRGSGTGELFF.

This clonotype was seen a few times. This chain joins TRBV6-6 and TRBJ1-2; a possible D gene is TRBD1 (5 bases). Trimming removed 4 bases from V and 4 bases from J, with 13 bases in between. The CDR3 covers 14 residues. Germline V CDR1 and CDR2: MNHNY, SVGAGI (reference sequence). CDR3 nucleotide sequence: TGTGCCAGCAGTTCACGAGGGGTTGGCTATGGCTACACCTTC. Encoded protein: CASSSRGVGYGYTF.

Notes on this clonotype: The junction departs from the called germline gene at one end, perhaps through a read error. In DNA, the CDR3 is TGTACCAGCAGCTATTCGGGACTAGCGGGAGACACGCAGTATTTT. It codes for CTSSYSGLAGDTQYF. This sequence joins TRBV11-2 and TRBJ2-3, with 14 bases matching TRBD2. The CDR3 runs to 15 residues. Per the germline V gene, CDR1 is SGHAT and CDR2 is FQNNGV.

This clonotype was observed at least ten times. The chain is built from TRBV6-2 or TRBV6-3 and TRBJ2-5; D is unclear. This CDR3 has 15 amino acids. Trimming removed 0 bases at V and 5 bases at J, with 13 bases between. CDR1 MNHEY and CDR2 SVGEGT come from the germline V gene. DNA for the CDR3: TGTGCCAGCAGTTACTCGTTGACCCAAAGGGAGACCCAGTACTTC. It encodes CASSYSLTQRETQYF.

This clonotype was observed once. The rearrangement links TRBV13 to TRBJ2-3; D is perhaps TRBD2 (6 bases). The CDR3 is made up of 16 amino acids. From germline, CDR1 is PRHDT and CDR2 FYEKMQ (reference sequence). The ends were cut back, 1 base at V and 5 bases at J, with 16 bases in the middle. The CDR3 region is CASSLVGTPGIDTQYF. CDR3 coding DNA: TGTGCCAGCAGCTTAGTCGGGACTCCCGGCATAGATACGCAGTATTTT.

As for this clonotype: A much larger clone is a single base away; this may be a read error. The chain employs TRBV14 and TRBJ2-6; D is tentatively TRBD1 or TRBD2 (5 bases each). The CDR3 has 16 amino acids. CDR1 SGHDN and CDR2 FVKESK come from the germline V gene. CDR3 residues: CARSSTQTGHANVPTF. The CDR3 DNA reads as TGTGCCAGGAGCTCCACCCAGACGGGGCACGCCAACGTCCCGACTTTC.

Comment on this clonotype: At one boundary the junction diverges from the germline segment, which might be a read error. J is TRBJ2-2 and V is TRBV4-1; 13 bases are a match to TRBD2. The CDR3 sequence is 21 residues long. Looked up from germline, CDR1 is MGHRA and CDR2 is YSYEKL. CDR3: CASSQDFAGLAGAPGAGDLFF. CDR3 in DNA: TGCGCCAGCAGCCAAGATTTCGCAGGACTAGCGGGAGCCCCGGGTGCCGGGGACCTGTTTTTT.

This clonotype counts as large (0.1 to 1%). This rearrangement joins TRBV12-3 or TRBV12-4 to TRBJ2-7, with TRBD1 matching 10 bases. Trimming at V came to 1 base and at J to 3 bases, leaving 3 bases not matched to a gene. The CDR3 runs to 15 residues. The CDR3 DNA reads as TGTGCCAGCAGTTTAGGACAGGGGGCCAACTACGAGCAGTACTTC. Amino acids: CASSLGQGANYEQYF.

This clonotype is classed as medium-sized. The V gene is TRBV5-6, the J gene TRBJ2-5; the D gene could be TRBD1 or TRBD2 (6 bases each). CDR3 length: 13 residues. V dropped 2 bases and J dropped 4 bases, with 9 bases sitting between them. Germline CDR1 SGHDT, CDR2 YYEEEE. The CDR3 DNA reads TGTGCCAGCAGCTTAGGGGGGCTAGAGACCCAGTACTTC. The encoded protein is CASSLGGLETQYF.

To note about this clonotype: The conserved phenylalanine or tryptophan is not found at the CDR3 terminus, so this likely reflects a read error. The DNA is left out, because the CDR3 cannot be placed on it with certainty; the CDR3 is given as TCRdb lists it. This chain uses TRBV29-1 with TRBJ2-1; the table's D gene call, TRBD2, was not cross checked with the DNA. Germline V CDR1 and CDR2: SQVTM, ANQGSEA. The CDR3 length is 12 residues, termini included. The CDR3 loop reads CSVRLVGYEKFY.

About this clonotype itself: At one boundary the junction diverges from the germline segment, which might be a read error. The CDR3 coding sequence is TGTGCCGGCAGTAACGACACCTACGGGAACTACGAGCAATACTTC. Amino acid sequence: CAGSNDTYGNYEQYF. The gene calls are TRBV6-6 and TRBJ2-7; a weak D match, TRBD2 (5 bases). The CDR3 is made up of 15 amino acids. Germline CDR1 MNHNY, CDR2 SVGAGI (reference sequence).

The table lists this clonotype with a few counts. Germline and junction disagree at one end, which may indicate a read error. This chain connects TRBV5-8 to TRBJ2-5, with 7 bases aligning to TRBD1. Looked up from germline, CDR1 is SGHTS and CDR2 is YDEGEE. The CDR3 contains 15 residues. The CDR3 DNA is TGTCCCAGCAGAAAAGGGGGCGTGGTCCAAGAGACCCAGTACTTC. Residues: CPSRKGGVVQETQYF.

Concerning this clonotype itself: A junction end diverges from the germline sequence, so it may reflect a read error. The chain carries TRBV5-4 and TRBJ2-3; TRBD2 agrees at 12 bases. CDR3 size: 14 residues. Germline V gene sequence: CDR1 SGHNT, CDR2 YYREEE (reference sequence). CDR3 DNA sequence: TGTGCCAGCAGCTCGACTAGCGGGAGCGATACGCACTATTTT. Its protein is CASSSTSGSDTHYF.

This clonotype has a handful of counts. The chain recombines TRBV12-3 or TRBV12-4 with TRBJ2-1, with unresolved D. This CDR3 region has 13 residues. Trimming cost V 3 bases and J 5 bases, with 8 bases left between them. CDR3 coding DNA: TGTGCCAGCAGTTTTGGCAGTGACAATGAGCAGTTCTTC. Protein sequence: CASSFGSDNEQFF.

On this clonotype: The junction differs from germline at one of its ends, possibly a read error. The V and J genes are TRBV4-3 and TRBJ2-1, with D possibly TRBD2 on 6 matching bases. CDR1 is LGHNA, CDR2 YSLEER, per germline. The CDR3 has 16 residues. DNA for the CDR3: TGCGCCAGCAGACAAGATAGAAGCGGGTTTCACAATGAGCAGTTCTTC. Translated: CASRQDRSGFHNEQFF.

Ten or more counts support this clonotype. The CDR3 nucleotides are TGCAGCGTTGAAGGACAGGGCACCGGGGAGCTGTTTTTT. Its translation: CSVEGQGTGELFF. The rearrangement links TRBV29-1 to TRBJ2-2, with 7 bases aligning to TRBD1. The V segment lost 1 base and the J segment 4 bases; nucleotides outside the gene matches: 0. Per germline, CDR1 SQVTM and CDR2 ANQGSEA. This CDR3 has 13 residues.

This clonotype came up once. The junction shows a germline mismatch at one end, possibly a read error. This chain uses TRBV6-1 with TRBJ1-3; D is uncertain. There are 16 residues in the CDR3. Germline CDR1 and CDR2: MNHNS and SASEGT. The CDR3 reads CAGSTPGRERINTIYF. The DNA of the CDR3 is TGTGCCGGCAGTACTCCGGGGAGGGAGAGGATAAACACCATATATTTT.

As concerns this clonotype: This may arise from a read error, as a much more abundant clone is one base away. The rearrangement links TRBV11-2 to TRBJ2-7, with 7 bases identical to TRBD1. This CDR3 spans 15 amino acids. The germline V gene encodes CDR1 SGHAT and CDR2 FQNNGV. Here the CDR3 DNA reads TGTGCCAGCAGCTTAGTACAGGGGTCCACCTACGATCAGTACTTC. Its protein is CASSLVQGSTYDQYF.

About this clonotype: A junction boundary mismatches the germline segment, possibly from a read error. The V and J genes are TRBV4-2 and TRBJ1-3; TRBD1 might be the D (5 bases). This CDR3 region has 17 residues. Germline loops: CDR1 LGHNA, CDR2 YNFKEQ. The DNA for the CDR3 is TGCGACAGCAGAGGAATTGGTGTTGGAGGCTCTGGTAACACCATATATTTT. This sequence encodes CDSRGIGVGGSGNTIYF.

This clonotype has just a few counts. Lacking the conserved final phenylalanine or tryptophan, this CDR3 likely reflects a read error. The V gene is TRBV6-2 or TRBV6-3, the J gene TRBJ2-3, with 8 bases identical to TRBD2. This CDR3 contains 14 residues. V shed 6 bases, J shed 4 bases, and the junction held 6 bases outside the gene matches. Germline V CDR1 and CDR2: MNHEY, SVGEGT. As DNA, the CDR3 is TGTGCCAGCAGCTACAAGCGGGAGCCAGATACGCAGTATTTG. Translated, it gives CASSYKREPDTQYL.

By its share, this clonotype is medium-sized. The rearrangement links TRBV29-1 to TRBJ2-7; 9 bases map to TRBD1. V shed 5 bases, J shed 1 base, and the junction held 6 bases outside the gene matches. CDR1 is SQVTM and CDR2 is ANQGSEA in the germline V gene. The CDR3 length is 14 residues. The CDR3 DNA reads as TGCAGCGTTTTACAGGGGGCTTTATCCTACGAGCAGTACTTC. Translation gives CSVLQGALSYEQYF.

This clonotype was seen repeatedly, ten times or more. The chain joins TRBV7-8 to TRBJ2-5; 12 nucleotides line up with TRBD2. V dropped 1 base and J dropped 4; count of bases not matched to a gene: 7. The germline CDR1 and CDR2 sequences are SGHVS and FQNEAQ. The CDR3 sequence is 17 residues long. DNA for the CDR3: TGTGCCAGCAGCTTAGTCAGCCTAGCGGGAGGGGGAGAGACCCAGTACTTC. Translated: CASSLVSLAGGGETQYF.

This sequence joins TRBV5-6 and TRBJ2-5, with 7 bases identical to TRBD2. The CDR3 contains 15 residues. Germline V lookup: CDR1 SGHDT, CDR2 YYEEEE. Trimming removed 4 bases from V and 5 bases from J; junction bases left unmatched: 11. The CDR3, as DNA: TGTGCCAGCAGCGACACTGGCGGGAGCCCCGAGACCCAGTACTTC. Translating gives CASSDTGGSPETQYF.